These 24 T cell receptor beta chains were all obtained from the same sample, sequenced in a study of Ad26.COV2.S vaccination and SARS-CoV-2 variants. Profiling relied on immunoSEQ multiplex PCR, and the TCRdb table lists in-frame clones only, not all of them. The sample carries 180,000 or so clones, around nine tenths recorded once. The input for sequencing was peripheral blood, taken after recovery from COVID-19. These TCRs come from a human donor who had recovered from COVID-19.

The rearrangement uses TRBV3-1 (or the pseudogene TRBV3-2) and TRBJ1-2; tentatively, D is TRBD1 (5 bases). The germline CDR1 and CDR2 sequences are LGHDT and YNNKEL (reference sequence). The CDR3 is 14 amino acids. The V and J ends lost 8 bases and 0 bases respectively, with 13 bases between them. As DNA, the CDR3 is TGTGCCAGCGGGCAGGGAACCTCTAACTATGGCTACACCTTC. Translated, it gives CASGQGTSNYGYTF.

The genes are TRBV6-6 and TRBJ2-2; TRBD2 agrees at 7 bases. This CDR3 has 14 residues. Trimming took 5 bases from V and 7 from J; bases not matched to a gene: 7. Germline loops: CDR1 MNHNY, CDR2 SVGAGI (reference sequence). CDR3 in amino acids: CASSDGLVIGELFF. In DNA form, the CDR3 reads TGTGCCAGCAGTGACGGACTAGTGATCGGGGAGCTGTTTTTT.

In this sample, this clone turned up once. J is TRBJ1-2 and V is TRBV5-1; D is perhaps TRBD1 (5 bases). Germline loops: CDR1 SGHRS, CDR2 YFSETQ. The CDR3 has 14 residues. V was cut by 3 bases and J by 3 bases, with 12 bases left in between. For the CDR3, the DNA is TGCGCCAGCAGCTCTACAGGCGGGGACTATGGCTACACCTTC. Translating it yields CASSSTGGDYGYTF.

The J gene is TRBJ1-6, the V gene TRBV19; D is undetermined. Per germline, CDR1 LNHDA and CDR2 SQIVND (reference sequence). The CDR3 is 13 residues long. Trimming removed 4 bases from V and 10 bases from J, with 11 bases in between. CDR3 sequence reads: CASSNRGGSPLHF. CDR3 nucleotides: TGTGCCAGTAGTAACAGAGGAGGGTCACCCCTCCACTTT.

The chain carries TRBV11-2 and TRBJ1-4; 9 positions agree with TRBD1. CDR1 and CDR2 (germline): SGHAT, FQNNGV. J gave up 5 bases and V 2 bases, and 3 bases lay outside the gene matches. This CDR3 contains 15 residues. The CDR3 loop is CASSLSQGANEKLFF. For the CDR3, the DNA is TGTGCCAGCAGCTTATCACAGGGGGCCAATGAAAAACTGTTTTTT. Complete variable domain (other parts from reference TRBV11-2 and TRBJ1-4): EAGVAQSPRYKIIEKRQSVAFWCNPISGHATLYWYQQILGQGPKLLIQFQNNGVVDDSQLPKDRFSAERLKGVDSTLKIQPAKLEDSAVYLCASSLSQGANEKLFFGSGTQLSVL.

This clone has just a few counts. The rearrangement joins TRBV19 to TRBJ2-7; 8 bases are shared with TRBD2. The CDR3 extends over 14 amino acids. Germline V lookup: CDR1 LNHDA, CDR2 SQIVND (reference sequence). With V trimmed by 6 bases and J by 3 bases, 7 bases remained unmatched. CDR3 coding DNA: TGTGCCAGTAGGGCCCGGGGGGGGAGCTACGAGCAGTACTTC. Encoded protein: CASRARGGSYEQYF.

V gene TRBV28 combines with J gene TRBJ1-3; D remains ambiguous. Trimming took 0 bases from V and 0 from J, leaving 12 bases between them. CDR1 and CDR2 from the germline V gene are MDHEN and SYDVKM. The CDR3 runs 17 residues. CDR3 DNA sequence: TGTGCCAGCAGTTTATGGGGCTTAACTAGCTCTGGAAACACCATATATTTT. This gives the protein CASSLWGLTSSGNTIYF.

The chain has TRBV30 and TRBJ2-7, with 9 nucleotides matching TRBD2. There are 17 residues in the CDR3. V gave up 1 base and J gave up 2 bases; unmatched junction bases: 12. Germline V CDR1 and CDR2: GTSNPN, SVGIG (reference sequence). CDR3 nucleotide sequence: TGTGCCTGGAGTGACCCACCACGACTAGCGGTAACCTACGAGCAGTACTTC. Translated, it gives CAWSDPPRLAVTYEQYF.

V gene TRBV6-5 combines with J gene TRBJ2-2; D not certain. CDR1 is MNHEY and CDR2 is SVGAGI in the germline V gene. Trimming shortened V by 4 bases and J by 5 bases, and 14 bases separated the two germline ends. CDR3 length: 15 residues. In nucleotides, the CDR3 is TGTGCCAGCAGTTTAGAGGCAGCTTATACCGGGGAGCTGTTTTTT. It codes for CASSLEAAYTGELFF.

V usage is TRBV9 and J usage is TRBJ2-1; 8 nucleotides match TRBD1. This CDR3 has 16 amino acids. Trimming cost V 0 bases and J 9 bases; bases outside gene matches: 11. Germline-derived CDR1 and CDR2 are SGDLS and YYNGEE. The CDR3 DNA follows: TGTGCCAGCAGCGTAGAGGTGACAGGGGTCCGGGGTGAGCAGTTCTTC. Encoded protein: CASSVEVTGVRGEQFF. Complete variable domain (other parts from reference TRBV9 and TRBJ2-1): DSGVTQTPKHLITATGQRVTLRCSPRSGDLSVYWYQQSLDQGLQFLIQYYNGEERAKGNILERFSAQQFPDLHSELNLSSLELGDSALYFCASSVEVTGVRGEQFFGPGTRLTVL.

The genes are TRBV9 and TRBJ2-7; TRBD2 agrees at 8 bases. Trimming at V came to 4 bases and at J to 4 bases, leaving 7 bases not matched to a gene. There are 14 residues in the CDR3. Germline values: CDR1 SGDLS, CDR2 YYNGEE. CDR3 DNA: TGTGCCAGCAGCCCCTCGGGGGGGGCGTACGAGCAGTACTTC. The encoded protein is CASSPSGGAYEQYF.

CDR3 sequence (DNA): TGTGCCAGCAGCGTCTCTAGCGGGGGCAGCGGGGAGCTGTTTTTT. Translated: CASSVSSGGSGELFF. This chain uses TRBV9 with TRBJ2-2; 10 bases align to TRBD2. The CDR3 covers 15 residues. V dropped 2 bases and J dropped 7; count of bases not matched to a gene: 5. Per the germline V gene, CDR1 is SGDLS and CDR2 is YYNGEE. The full variable domain, its missing parts supplied by reference TRBV9 and TRBJ2-2, is DSGVTQTPKHLITATGQRVTLRCSPRSGDLSVYWYQQSLDQGLQFLIQYYNGEERAKGNILERFSAQQFPDLHSELNLSSLELGDSALYFCASSVSSGGSGELFFGEGSRLTVL.

V usage is TRBV7-3 and J usage is TRBJ2-1, with TRBD2 as a possible D gene (5 bases). V was pared by 5 bases and J by 1 base, with 9 bases between. The germline gives CDR1 SGHTA, CDR2 FQGTGA. CDR3 size: 14 residues. The CDR3 DNA is TGTGCCAGCAGCCCCCGGGGATCCTACAATGAGCAGTTCTTC. It translates to CASSPRGSYNEQFF. The full variable domain, completed using reference TRBV7-3 and TRBJ2-1, is GAGVSQTPSNKVTEKGKYVELRCDPISGHTALYWYRQSLGQGPEFLIYFQGTGAADDSGLPNDRFFAVRPEGSVSTLKIQRTERGDSAVYLCASSPRGSYNEQFFGPGTRLTVL.

The V gene is TRBV12-3 or TRBV12-4, the J gene TRBJ2-2, with D uncertain. This CDR3 is built from 13 residues. V was clipped by 5 bases and J by 2 bases, with 6 bases between them. Here the CDR3 reads CASSPRNTGELFF. For the CDR3, the DNA is TGTGCCAGCAGTCCGAGAAACACCGGGGAGCTGTTTTTT.

This chain uses TRBV5-8 with TRBJ1-1, with D uncertain. There are 15 residues in the CDR3. The V end lost 4 bases, the J end lost 0 bases, and 13 bases lay between the germline ends. Germline assignment: CDR1 SGHTS and CDR2 YDEGEE. The CDR3 region is CASSPTFFMNTEAFF. CDR3 sequence (DNA): TGTGCCAGCAGCCCGACATTTTTCATGAACACTGAAGCTTTCTTT.

The chain is built from TRBV11-2 and TRBJ1-4; no firm D call. V gave up 7 bases and J gave up 12 bases, with 12 bases separating them. The V gene's germline CDR1 is SGHAT and CDR2 FQNNGV. The CDR3 runs 11 residues. The CDR3 nucleotides are TGTGCCAGCACCTCGCCTGGAGAACTGTTTTTT. Encoded protein: CASTSPGELFF.

The rearrangement uses TRBV6-5 and TRBJ1-3; D gene ambiguous. This CDR3 region has 14 residues. Deletions cut 4 bases from V and 4 bases from J, with 11 bases between. CDR1 is MNHEY and CDR2 is SVGAGI in the germline V gene. CDR3: CASSLGRSGNTIYF. The CDR3 DNA follows: TGTGCCAGCAGTTTGGGGAGGTCGGGAAACACCATATATTTT.

The chain combines TRBV24-1 with TRBJ2-5; D is unclear. CDR3 length: 15 residues. The germline V and J ends were trimmed by 1 base and 1 base, with 9 bases remaining between them. Germline CDR1 and CDR2: KGHDR and SFDVKD. The CDR3 coding sequence is TGTGCCACCAGTGATTTTCAGACAAGCCAAGAGACCCAGTACTTC. As protein: CATSDFQTSQETQYF.

The chain employs TRBV7-8 and TRBJ2-3, with 11 bases aligning to TRBD2. With 1 base clipped from V and 3 bases from J, the junction kept 6 bases outside the gene matches. The germline V gene has CDR1 SGHVS and CDR2 FQNEAQ. This CDR3 is 17 amino acids long. The CDR3 bases are TGTGCCAGCAGCTTAGAATTTAGCGGGAGGGCGACAGATACGCAGTATTTT. It specifies CASSLEFSGRATDTQYF.

This sequence joins TRBV30 and TRBJ1-3; D gene uncertain. CDR1 is GTSNPN, CDR2 SVGIG, per germline (reference sequence). The CDR3 runs to 11 residues. Trimming removed 3 bases at V and 2 bases at J, with 2 bases between. The CDR3 bases are TGTGCCTGGAGCCCTGGAAACACCATATATTTT. Its protein is CAWSPGNTIYF.

This clone came up once. This chain joins TRBV9 and TRBJ2-1; perhaps TRBD2 as D (5 bases). CDR3 size: 15 residues. Trimming stripped 0 bases from V and 4 bases from J, with 11 bases between. CDR1 SGDLS and CDR2 YYNGEE come from the germline V gene. This CDR3 reads CASSVEDLQYNEQFF. The DNA for the CDR3 is TGTGCCAGCAGCGTAGAGGACTTACAGTACAATGAGCAGTTCTTC.

The rearrangement joins TRBV30 to TRBJ2-5, with TRBD2 matching over 10 bases. Losses at the gene ends were 2 bases for V and 5 bases for J; bases not matched to a gene: 8. CDR1 and CDR2 (germline): GTSNPN, SVGIG (reference sequence). This CDR3 is 15 amino acids long. CDR3 residues: CAWSSLAGAGETQYF. CDR3 sequence (DNA): TGTGCCTGGAGTTCCCTAGCGGGAGCGGGGGAGACCCAGTACTTC. The whole variable domain, remainder taken from reference TRBV30 and TRBJ2-5, is SQTIHQWPATLVQPVGSPLSLECTVEGTSNPNLYWYRQAAGRGLQLLFYSVGIGQISSEVPQNLSASRPQDRQFILSSKKLLLSDSGFYLCAWSSLAGAGETQYFGPGTRLLVL.

V gene TRBV5-4 combines with J gene TRBJ1-1; no definite D call. Germline V CDR1 and CDR2: SGHNT, YYREEE (reference sequence). This CDR3 has 13 amino acids. V dropped 7 bases and J dropped 5 bases, with 15 bases sitting between them. CDR3 sequence: CASFQWAGTEAFF. For the CDR3, the DNA is TGTGCCAGCTTTCAGTGGGCGGGGACTGAAGCTTTCTTT.

The chain employs TRBV12-5 and TRBJ1-3; the match to TRBD1 covers 11 bases. The V gene's germline CDR1 is LGHNT and CDR2 FRNRAP. The CDR3 runs to 21 residues. Germline trimming cut 0 bases from V and 0 bases from J; bases unmatched to any gene: 13. The CDR3 bases are TGTGCTAGTGGTTTGGTACTCCGGGACAGGGGGGGGAAATTCTCTGGAAACACCATATATTTT. Translation gives CASGLVLRDRGGKFSGNTIYF.